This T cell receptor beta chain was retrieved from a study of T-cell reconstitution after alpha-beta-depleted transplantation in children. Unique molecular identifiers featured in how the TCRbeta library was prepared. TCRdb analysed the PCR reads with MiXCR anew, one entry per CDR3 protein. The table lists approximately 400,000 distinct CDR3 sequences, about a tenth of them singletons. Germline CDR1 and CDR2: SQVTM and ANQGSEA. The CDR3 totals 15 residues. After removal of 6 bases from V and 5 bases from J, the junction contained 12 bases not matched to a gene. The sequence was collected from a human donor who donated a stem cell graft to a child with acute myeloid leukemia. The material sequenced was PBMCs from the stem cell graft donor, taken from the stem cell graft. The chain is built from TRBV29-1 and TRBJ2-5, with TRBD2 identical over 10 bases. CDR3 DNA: TGCAGCGTAGCGACTAGCGGGTTGGATGGCGAGACCCAGTACTTC. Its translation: CSVATSGLDGETQYF. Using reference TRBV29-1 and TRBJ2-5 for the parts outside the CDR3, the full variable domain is SAVISQKPSRDICQRGTSLTIQCQVDSQVTMMFWYRQQPGQSLTLIATANQGSEATYESGFVIDKFPISRPNLTFSTLTVSNMSPEDSSIYLCSVATSGLDGETQYFGPGTRLLVL.